These 26 T cell receptor beta chains share one sample of origin, sequenced in a study of shared clonotypes between healthy human individuals. Libraries were prepared by immunoSEQ multiplex PCR; TCRdb keeps only in-frame clonotypes and omits some of them. The data contain roughly 1,100,000 clones, about 75% of them singletons. Sample: memory CD4+ T cells sorted from blood. Subset of the sample: CD45RA-negative fraction. These receptors all come from a young man in good health.

The CDR3 DNA reads as TGTGCCAGCAGTCGATCAGGTGCAACTAATGAAAAACTGTTTTTT. Residues: CASSRSGATNEKLFF. The chain is built from TRBV6-5 and TRBJ1-4; no clear D gene. Germline values: CDR1 MNHEY, CDR2 SVGAGI. The CDR3 spans 15 residues. V dropped 5 bases and J dropped 0 bases, with 10 bases sitting between them.

The CDR3 DNA sequence: TGTGCCAGCAGTTGGGCTAATTCACCCCTCCACTTT. It specifies CASSWANSPLHF. The chain links TRBV25-1 to TRBJ1-6; D unclear. The CDR3 totals 12 residues. V lost 5 bases, J lost 6 bases, and 5 bases lay in between. Germline CDR1 is MGHDK and CDR2 is SYGVNS.

V and J are TRBV9 and TRBJ2-2, with D possibly TRBD1 on 5 matching bases. The CDR3 totals 15 residues. The germline V gene has CDR1 SGDLS and CDR2 YYNGEE. V shed 0 bases and J shed 4 bases, with 10 bases lying between them. CDR3 region: CASSVEGIVTGELFF. CDR3 in DNA: TGTGCCAGCAGCGTAGAGGGGATCGTCACCGGGGAGCTGTTTTTT.

This clone was observed a handful of times. The chain uses TRBV2 and TRBJ1-3; D remains ambiguous. This CDR3 has 13 residues. Germline V CDR1 and CDR2: SNHLY, FYNNEI. With 8 bases removed from V and 2 bases from J, the gap between germline ends came to 10 bases. The CDR3 DNA reads as TGTGCCAGCCCGGACGGAGCTGGAAACACCATATATTTT. Translation: CASPDGAGNTIYF.

On this clone: The sample carries other DNA sequences with the same CDR3. The chain employs TRBV2 and TRBJ1-6; D gene unclear. This CDR3 has 13 residues. With 2 bases removed from V and 7 bases from J, the gap between germline ends came to 6 bases. Germline V gene data show CDR1 as SNHLY and CDR2 as FYNNEI. CDR3 DNA sequence: TGTGCCAGCAGTGAATCCCCAAATTCACCCCTCCACTTT. This codes for CASSESPNSPLHF.

The sample holds a few counts of this clone. The rearrangement links TRBV6-1 to TRBJ1-2, with D possibly being TRBD1 (5 bases). Germline V gene sequence: CDR1 MNHNS, CDR2 SASEGT. This CDR3 region has 15 residues. The V end lost 3 bases, the J end lost 4 bases, and 15 bases lay between the germline ends. Here the CDR3 reads CASSEGPGLTYGYTF. The CDR3 DNA is TGTGCCAGCAGTGAGGGTCCGGGACTAACCTATGGCTACACCTTC.

The chain combines TRBV5-1 with TRBJ2-2; 7 positions match TRBD1. CDR1 is SGHRS, CDR2 YFSETQ, per germline. Trimming at V came to 1 base and at J to 3 bases, leaving 3 bases not matched to a gene. The CDR3 has 15 amino acids. CDR3 residues: CASSLFGTDTGELFF. The CDR3 bases are TGCGCCAGCAGCTTGTTTGGGACAGACACCGGGGAGCTGTTTTTT.

At least ten counts were recorded for this clone. J is TRBJ1-5 and V is TRBV30; D is unresolved. Germline V gene lookup returns CDR1 GTSNPN and CDR2 SVGIG (reference sequence). This CDR3 region has 12 residues. V lost 0 bases and J lost 7, with 7 bases in between. CDR3 sequence: CAWSVDGQPQHF. The CDR3 DNA sequence: TGTGCCTGGAGTGTCGACGGGCAGCCCCAGCATTTT.

This rearrangement joins TRBV2 to TRBJ2-7; 13 nucleotides line up with TRBD2. The CDR3 length is 14 residues. V lost 6 bases and J lost 4; bases outside the gene matches: 3. Germline assignment: CDR1 SNHLY and CDR2 FYNNEI. The DNA of the CDR3 is TGTGCCAGCAGGGGACTAGCGGGGAGGTACGAGCAGTACTTC. This sequence encodes CASRGLAGRYEQYF.

CDR3 region: CASSATGANTEAFF. The CDR3, as DNA: TGTGCCAGCAGCGCAACAGGGGCGAACACTGAAGCTTTCTTT. The chain employs TRBV7-3 and TRBJ1-1; 7 bases agree with TRBD1. CDR1 is SGHTA, CDR2 FQGTGA, per germline. This CDR3 is 14 amino acids long. V was pared by 5 bases and J by 1 base, with 4 bases of the junction left unmatched.

The rearrangement joins TRBV10-3 to TRBJ2-7; D might be TRBD1 (6 bases). This CDR3 region has 15 residues. Trimming removed 0 bases at V and 6 bases at J, with 15 bases between. Germline V gene lookup returns CDR1 ENHRY and CDR2 SYGVKD. The CDR3 spells CAISESSQGKVEQYF. In nucleotides, the CDR3 is TGTGCCATCAGTGAGTCGAGTCAGGGGAAGGTCGAGCAGTACTTC.

The CDR3 bases are TGTGCCATACAGGGAGCCAAAAACATTCAGTACTTC. Translated, it gives CAIQGAKNIQYF. V and J are TRBV28 and TRBJ2-4, with D perhaps TRBD1 (6 bases). V dropped 10 bases and J dropped 0 bases, with 7 bases sitting between them. The CDR3 sequence is 12 residues long. The V gene's germline CDR1 is MDHEN and CDR2 SYDVKM.

There are a few counts of this clone. V usage is TRBV29-1 and J usage is TRBJ1-2; a possible D gene is TRBD1 (6 bases). Germline CDR1 and CDR2: SQVTM and ANQGSEA. Trimming pared 5 bases from V and 2 bases from J, leaving 15 bases between. The CDR3 consists of 14 residues. CDR3 region: CSVRRDTGNYGYTF. DNA of the CDR3: TGCAGCGTTCGGAGGGACACTGGGAACTATGGCTACACCTTC. Combining the CDR3 with reference TRBV29-1 and TRBJ1-2 gives the whole variable domain SAVISQKPSRDICQRGTSLTIQCQVDSQVTMMFWYRQQPGQSLTLIATANQGSEATYESGFVIDKFPISRPNLTFSTLTVSNMSPEDSSIYLCSVRRDTGNYGYTFGSGTRLTVV.

The chain joins TRBV21-1 to TRBJ1-5. TRBV21-1 represents a pseudogene. The CDR3 contains 19 residues. The CDR3, as DNA: TGTGCCAGCAGCAAAAATTTCGGGCGGGATCCCCTCTATTATCAGCCCCAGCATTTT. It translates to CASSKNFGRDPLYYQPQHF.

The CDR3 protein is CASSSHGLRMDTQYF. The DNA for the CDR3 is TGTGCCAGCAGCTCTCATGGGTTGCGCATGGATACGCAGTATTTT. The rearrangement joins TRBV9 to TRBJ2-3, with D uncertain. This CDR3 is built from 15 residues. V lost 4 bases and J 6 bases, leaving 18 bases between the germline ends. Per germline, CDR1 SGDLS and CDR2 YYNGEE.

The sample holds one count of this clone. The gene calls are TRBV7-8 and TRBJ2-7, with D possibly matching TRBD1 (5 bases). The germline CDR1 and CDR2 sequences are SGHVS and FQNEAQ. Trimming removed 3 bases from V and 0 bases from J, with 12 bases in between. The CDR3 has 15 amino acids. The CDR3 sequence is CASSLLDKSSYEQYF. The CDR3 nucleotides read TGTGCCAGCAGCTTGTTGGACAAAAGCTCCTACGAGCAGTACTTC.

The V gene is TRBV11-2, the J gene TRBJ2-1; tentative D call: TRBD2 (5 bases). Deletions cut 2 bases from V and 7 bases from J, with 12 bases between. From germline, CDR1 is SGHAT and CDR2 FQNNGV. The CDR3 length is 14 residues. The CDR3 is CASSLSVGSNEQFF. In nucleotides, the CDR3 is TGTGCCAGCAGCTTATCTGTAGGGAGTAATGAGCAGTTCTTC.

Concerning this clone: Other DNA sequences of this sample code for an identical CDR3. This chain uses TRBV5-1 with TRBJ2-1; TRBD2 might be the D (6 bases). The V and J ends lost 1 base and 2 bases respectively, with 10 bases between them. Germline assignment: CDR1 SGHRS and CDR2 YFSETQ. This CDR3 has 15 residues. The CDR3 region is CASSLTGETYNEQFF. CDR3 DNA: TGCGCCAGCAGCTTGACGGGGGAGACCTACAATGAGCAGTTCTTC.

This clone was observed a few times. The CDR3 sequence: CASRPDTPAETQYF. As DNA, the CDR3 is TGTGCCAGCAGACCGGACACCCCTGCGGAGACCCAGTACTTC. This chain joins TRBV25-1 and TRBJ2-5; TRBD1 is a possible D gene (5 bases). Germline-derived CDR1 and CDR2 are MGHDK and SYGVNS. The CDR3 is made up of 14 amino acids. The V and J ends lost 6 bases and 5 bases respectively, with 16 bases between them.

The chain combines TRBV19 with TRBJ2-3; D might be TRBD2 (6 bases). Germline V lookup: CDR1 LNHDA, CDR2 SQIVND (reference sequence). V was pared by 4 bases and J by 4 bases, with 15 bases between. There are 15 residues in the CDR3. The CDR3 DNA reads TGTGCCAGTAGTACCCCGGGACTCTCTGCAGATACGCAGTATTTT. Protein: CASSTPGLSADTQYF.

This clone was seen once. This sequence joins TRBV27 and TRBJ2-2; D perhaps matches TRBD2 (5 bases). The V end lost 6 bases, the J end lost 4 bases, and 12 bases lay between the germline ends. The CDR3 consists of 14 residues. The germline V gene encodes CDR1 MNHEY and CDR2 SMNVEV (reference sequence). The CDR3 DNA is TGTGCCAGCAGGCAGCGTCGGGGCACCGGGGAGCTGTTTTTT. It codes for CASRQRRGTGELFF.

The J gene is TRBJ2-6, the V gene TRBV7-2; TRBD1 aligns across 9 bases. V was clipped by 4 bases and J by 2 bases; unmatched bases: 6. The CDR3 runs 17 residues. In germline, CDR1 is SGHTA, CDR2 FQGNSA. CDR3 residues: CASSSGTGFTGANVLTF. The CDR3 nucleotides are TGTGCCAGCAGCTCCGGGACAGGGTTTACTGGGGCCAACGTCCTGACTTTC. The full variable domain, its missing parts supplied by reference TRBV7-2 and TRBJ2-6, is GAGVSQSPSNKVTEKGKDVELRCDPISGHTALYWYRQSLGQGLEFLIYFQGNSAPDKSGLPSDRFSAERTGGSVSTLTIQRTQQEDSAVYLCASSSGTGFTGANVLTFGAGSRLTVL.

The chain couples TRBV6-1 to TRBJ2-6; tentatively, D is TRBD1 (6 bases). The ends were cut back, 5 bases at V and 3 bases at J, with 8 bases in the middle. CDR3 length: 14 amino acids. CDR1 and CDR2 from the germline V gene are MNHNS and SASEGT. CDR3 sequence: CASSHRDGANVLTF. The CDR3 DNA is TGTGCCAGCAGTCACAGGGATGGGGCCAACGTCCTGACTTTC.

This chain links TRBV18 with TRBJ1-2, with 9 bases matching TRBD1. This CDR3 has 16 residues. V dropped 1 base and J dropped 6; count of bases not matched to a gene: 9. The germline gives CDR1 KGHSH, CDR2 LQKENI. CDR3: CASSPRDRVGGDGYTF. The CDR3 region has the DNA TGTGCCAGCTCACCACGGGACAGGGTCGGAGGAGATGGCTACACCTTC.

This chain uses TRBV11-2 with TRBJ2-5; TRBD2 aligns across 9 bases. This CDR3 is 18 amino acids long. Germline V gene data show CDR1 as SGHAT and CDR2 as FQNNGV. The ends lost 4 bases at V and 0 bases at J; junction bases unmatched: 12. The CDR3 sequence is CASSSRGASGTYQETQYF. In DNA form, the CDR3 reads TGTGCCAGCAGCTCGAGGGGAGCTAGCGGGACGTACCAAGAGACCCAGTACTTC.

This chain links TRBV28 with TRBJ1-2; 9 positions agree with TRBD1. CDR3 length: 14 residues. V lost 6 bases to trimming and J lost 6 bases; unmatched junction nucleotides: 8. Per germline, CDR1 MDHEN and CDR2 SYDVKM. The CDR3 loop reads CASRGKGQGHGYTF. DNA for the CDR3: TGTGCCAGCAGGGGTAAAGGACAGGGGCATGGCTACACCTTC.